This T cell receptor beta chain was documented in a study of blood T cell repertoires in COVID-19. Study-wide background: Acute and convalescent COVID-19 specimens originated in the United States, Italy and Spain.

Some clones are missing from TCRdb's copy, which holds only in-frame ones; the method was immunoSEQ multiplex PCR. The sample shows about 150,000 clones, 80% of them seen only once. Specimen: peripheral blood. The TCR sequence derives from a man between 60 and 75 years old with active or convalescent COVID-19.

The CDR3 nucleotides are TGCGCCAGCAGCCAAGGAAAAGGAGGCTCGAAGCAGTTCTTC. Translated: CASSQGKGGSKQFF. V usage is TRBV4-1 and J usage is TRBJ2-1; a weak D match, TRBD2 (5 bases). In germline, CDR1 is MGHRA, CDR2 YSYEKL. CDR3 length: 14 amino acids. Trimming left V 1 base short and J 11 bases short, with 15 bases between.